The clone carrying this TCR beta chain was seen only a few times. The sample is drawn from a study of T-cell memory formation after mild COVID-19. CDR3 length equals 17 residues. J gave up 5 bases and V 0 bases, and 8 bases lay outside the gene matches. Germline CDR1 SGHRS, CDR2 YFSETQ. TCRdb re-called the 5' RACE reads through MiXCR, storing one row per CDR3 protein. The sample has some 320,000 distinct CDR3 sequences, approximately 16% seen once; the top ten hold 20% to 25%. This clonotype was obtained from a young man who had mild COVID-19 (a few samples of this study predate the infection). Cell type and time point are not known. Sequencing input: PBMCs or a T cell subset sorted from them (not recorded which). This chain uses TRBV5-1 with TRBJ2-5, with TRBD2 matching over 12 bases. The CDR3 spells CASSLGLAGVLGETQYF. Written as DNA, the CDR3 is TGCGCCAGCAGCTTGGGACTAGCGGGGGTCTTAGGTGAGACCCAGTACTTC.